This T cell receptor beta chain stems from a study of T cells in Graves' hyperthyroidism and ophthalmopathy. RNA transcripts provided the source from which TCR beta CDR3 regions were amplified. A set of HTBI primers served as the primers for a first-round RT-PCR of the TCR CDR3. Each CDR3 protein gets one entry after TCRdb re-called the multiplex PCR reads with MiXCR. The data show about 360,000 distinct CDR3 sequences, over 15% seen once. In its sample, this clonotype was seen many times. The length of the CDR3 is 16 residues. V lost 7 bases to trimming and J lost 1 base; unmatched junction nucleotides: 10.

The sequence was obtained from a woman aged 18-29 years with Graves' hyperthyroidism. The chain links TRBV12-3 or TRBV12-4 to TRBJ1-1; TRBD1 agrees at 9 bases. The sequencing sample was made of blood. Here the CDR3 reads CASTPRDRVGNTEAFF. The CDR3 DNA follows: TGTGCCAGCACCCCGCGGGACAGGGTGGGGAACACTGAAGCTTTCTTT.